The 21 T cell receptor beta chains presented below share a single source sample, sequenced in a study of control samples from healthy donors and cancer patients. Produced via immunoSEQ multiplex PCR; TCRdb's table is partial and in-frame only. The profile covers 95,000 to 150,000 clones, with approximately 91% appearing a single time and 7.8% taken by the ten largest. Material: blood. The receptors originated from a woman in her late teens or twenties in good health.

This chain links TRBV28 with TRBJ2-3; D tentatively reads TRBD1 or TRBD2 (5 bases each). V was cut by 5 bases and J by 1 base, with 10 bases left in between. The germline V gene has CDR1 MDHEN and CDR2 SYDVKM. The CDR3 contains 14 residues. CDR3: CASSPGTGTDTQYF. The CDR3 coding sequence is TGTGCCAGCAGTCCCGGGACGGGCACAGATACGCAGTATTTT.

The V and J genes are TRBV30 and TRBJ1-4; D is uncertain. The CDR3 is made up of 13 amino acids. CDR1 is GTSNPN, CDR2 SVGIG, per germline (reference sequence). V was cut by 5 bases and J by 4 bases, with 11 bases left in between. The chain's CDR3 is CAWRRRINEKLFF. The CDR3 DNA sequence: TGTGCCTGGCGCAGACGGATTAATGAAAAACTGTTTTTT.

The CDR3 bases are TGTGCCAGCTCCCGGACTAGCGGGGTTTACGAGCAGTACTTC. Translated, it gives CASSRTSGVYEQYF. This rearrangement joins TRBV18 to TRBJ2-7; 12 bases are shared with TRBD2. This CDR3 is built from 14 residues. V lost 6 bases and J lost 4; bases outside the gene matches: 4. Germline CDR1 KGHSH, CDR2 LQKENI. Filled out from reference TRBV18 and TRBJ2-7, the complete variable domain reads NAGVMQNPRHLVRRRGQEARLRCSPMKGHSHVYWYRQLPEEGLKFMVYLQKENIIDESGMPKERFSAEFPKEGPSILRIQQVVRGDSAAYFCASSRTSGVYEQYFGPGTRLTVT.

This chain links TRBV27 with TRBJ2-7; 8 bases line up with TRBD2. From germline, CDR1 is MNHEY and CDR2 SMNVEV (reference sequence). J gave up 2 bases and V 1 base, and 7 bases lay outside the gene matches. The CDR3 is 16 amino acids. CDR3 in amino acids: CASSLYAGTRTYEQYF. The CDR3 nucleotides are TGTGCCAGCAGTTTATATGCCGGGACTAGGACCTACGAGCAGTACTTC.

The chain employs TRBV9 and TRBJ2-2; the match to TRBD2 covers 14 bases. V was clipped by 0 bases and J by 7 bases; unmatched bases: 8. Per germline, CDR1 SGDLS and CDR2 YYNGEE. The CDR3 has 18 residues. The CDR3 bases are TGTGCCAGCAGCGTAGCCCGACTAGCGGGGGGGTCTGGCGGGGAGCTGTTTTTT. Amino acid sequence: CASSVARLAGGSGGELFF.

V usage is TRBV2 and J usage is TRBJ1-1; D unresolved. This CDR3 contains 14 residues. The V gene lost 3 bases and the J gene lost 0 bases, with 8 bases spanning the gap. CDR1 is SNHLY and CDR2 is FYNNEI in the germline V gene. The CDR3: CASSEGRLNTEAFF. Here the CDR3 DNA reads TGTGCCAGCAGTGAGGGCAGACTGAACACTGAAGCTTTCTTT. The entire variable domain, with the rest obtained from reference TRBV2 and TRBJ1-1, is as follows: EPEVTQTPSHQVTQMGQEVILRCVPISNHLYFYWYRQILGQKVEFLVSFYNNEISEKSEIFDDQFSVERPDGSNFTLKIRSTKLEDSAMYFCASSEGRLNTEAFFGQGTRLTVV.

V is TRBV19 and J is TRBJ2-3; the D gene is possibly TRBD2 (5 bases). CDR3 length equals 14 residues. Trimming shortened V by 5 bases and J by 2 bases, and 11 bases separated the two germline ends. The germline CDR1 and CDR2 sequences are LNHDA and SQIVND (reference sequence). As DNA, the CDR3 is TGTGCCAGTAGTTGGGGAGAGGACACAGATACGCAGTATTTT. Translation: CASSWGEDTDTQYF.

The CDR3 sequence: CATGASYEQYF. The CDR3 DNA follows: TGTGCCACGGGAGCCTCCTACGAGCAGTACTTC. The gene calls are TRBV27 and TRBJ2-7, with D tentatively TRBD2 (6 bases). The CDR3 has 11 amino acids. V lost 10 bases and J lost 0, with 7 bases in between. The germline V gene has CDR1 MNHEY and CDR2 SMNVEV (reference sequence).

The chain combines TRBV30 with TRBJ1-2; D is possibly TRBD1 (5 bases). The germline gives CDR1 GTSNPN, CDR2 SVGIG (reference sequence). The CDR3 is made up of 15 amino acids. V dropped 1 base and J dropped 9 bases, with 21 bases sitting between them. The CDR3 bases are TGTGCCTGGAGTGAGAGCGGGACGGGGCTTTATCGCTACACCTTC. Translating gives CAWSESGTGLYRYTF.

V gene TRBV18 combines with J gene TRBJ1-2, with a possible D match to TRBD1 (6 bases). Trimming cost V 3 bases and J 6 bases, with 14 bases left between them. The CDR3 contains 14 residues. Germline V lookup: CDR1 KGHSH, CDR2 LQKENI. This chain's CDR3 is CASSPDRLLDGYTF. CDR3 in DNA: TGTGCCAGCTCACCGGACAGATTACTAGATGGCTACACCTTC.

By sample share, this clone is large. V usage is TRBV7-2 and J usage is TRBJ1-5, with no clear D. The CDR3 is made up of 17 amino acids. Germline lookup yields CDR1 SGHTA and CDR2 FQGNSA. The V end was cut by 0 bases, the J end by 5 bases, with 17 bases between. CDR3 nucleotide sequence: TGTGCCAGCAGCTTAGCGTATTGCGGAAAACTCCATCAGCCCCAGCATTTT. Translated: CASSLAYCGKLHQPQHF.

The chain employs TRBV7-2 and TRBJ2-3, with D tentatively TRBD2 (7 bases). CDR1 and CDR2 (germline): SGHTA, FQGNSA. V was trimmed by 1 base and J by 0 bases, leaving 11 bases between them. CDR3 length: 16 residues. The CDR3 DNA reads TGTGCCAGCAGCTTAGGGGGGGGCCTTAGCACAGATACGCAGTATTTT. Its protein is CASSLGGGLSTDTQYF. Variable domain in full (rest from reference TRBV7-2 and TRBJ2-3): GAGVSQSPSNKVTEKGKDVELRCDPISGHTALYWYRQSLGQGLEFLIYFQGNSAPDKSGLPSDRFSAERTGGSVSTLTIQRTQQEDSAVYLCASSLGGGLSTDTQYFGPGTRLTVL.

The chain combines TRBV27 with TRBJ1-2; TRBD1 matches at 7 bases. Trimming took 2 bases from V and 4 from J; bases not matched to a gene: 7. This CDR3 comprises 15 residues. Germline CDR1 is MNHEY and CDR2 is SMNVEV (reference sequence). The CDR3 reads CASSLRASGGYGYTF. In DNA form, the CDR3 reads TGTGCCAGCAGTTTAAGAGCGTCAGGGGGCTATGGCTACACCTTC.

V gene TRBV7-2 combines with J gene TRBJ2-3; D is perhaps TRBD2 (5 bases). The V end lost 1 base, the J end lost 1 base, and 12 bases lay between the germline ends. The CDR3 length is 16 residues. Germline values: CDR1 SGHTA, CDR2 FQGNSA. The CDR3 region has the DNA TGTGCCAGCAGCTTAGTAGGAGGCAGGCGCACAGATACGCAGTATTTT. This gives the protein CASSLVGGRRTDTQYF.

The gene calls are TRBV5-1 and TRBJ2-3; 11 bases match TRBD2. V trimming: 1 base; J trimming: 7 bases; junction bases outside the gene matches: 5. Germline CDR1 reads SGHRS; CDR2 reads YFSETQ. This CDR3 is 15 amino acids long. CDR3 coding DNA: TGCGCCAGCAGCTTGACTAGCGGGAGCAGCTATACGCAGTATTTT. Amino acids: CASSLTSGSSYTQYF. The full variable domain, its missing parts supplied by reference TRBV5-1 and TRBJ2-3, is KAGVTQTPRYLIKTRGQQVTLSCSPISGHRSVSWYQQTPGQGLQFLFEYFSETQRNKGNFPGRFSGRQFSNSRSEMNVSTLELGDSALYLCASSLTSGSSYTQYFGPGTRLTVL.

V is TRBV5-1 and J is TRBJ2-7; D is tentatively TRBD1 or TRBD2 (5 bases each). Germline CDR1 SGHRS, CDR2 YFSETQ. The CDR3 spans 16 residues. Deletions cut 4 bases from V and 6 bases from J, with 23 bases between. The CDR3 loop is CASSPPRDRLGSEQYF. The CDR3 DNA sequence: TGCGCCAGCAGCCCTCCCCGGGACCGCCTAGGGAGCGAGCAGTACTTC.

The CDR3 here is CASSQEASGEPYEQYF. The CDR3 DNA reads TGTGCCAGCAGCCAAGAGGCTAGCGGGGAACCTTACGAGCAGTACTTC. V gene TRBV4-2 combines with J gene TRBJ2-7; 9 bases fit TRBD2. J gave up 4 bases and V 0 bases, and 7 bases lay outside the gene matches. CDR3 length: 16 residues. The germline CDR1 and CDR2 sequences are LGHNA and YNFKEQ.

The chain is built from TRBV6-2 or TRBV6-3 and TRBJ2-7; tentatively, D is TRBD1 (6 bases). This CDR3 is built from 12 residues. Germline CDR1 is MNHEY and CDR2 is SVGEGT. Trimming stripped 4 bases from V and 9 bases from J, with 13 bases between. The CDR3 DNA reads TGTGCCAGCAGTTTCCCGGTAGGGGGGCAGTACTTC. Translating gives CASSFPVGGQYF.

The V and J genes are TRBV5-6 and TRBJ1-1; D call uncertain. The germline V gene has CDR1 SGHDT and CDR2 YYEEEE. Between the trimmed V and J ends, which lost 0 bases and 5 bases, there was a span of 8 bases. There are 13 residues in the CDR3. The CDR3 DNA is TGTGCCAGCAGCTTGGTGAGTCGGACTGAAGCTTTCTTT. Amino acids: CASSLVSRTEAFF.

J is TRBJ2-1 and V is TRBV25-1; D might be TRBD1 (5 bases). CDR3 length: 15 amino acids. Trimming stripped 5 bases from V and 5 bases from J, with 16 bases between. Germline CDR1 and CDR2: MGHDK and SYGVNS. CDR3 sequence: CASSPIEDSNNEQFF. The CDR3 coding sequence is TGTGCCAGCAGTCCTATAGAAGACAGCAACAATGAGCAGTTCTTC.

The chain carries TRBV6-4 and TRBJ2-5, with 13 nucleotides matching TRBD2. J lost 0 bases, V lost 1 base, and 8 bases had no gene match. Germline V CDR1 and CDR2: MRHNA, SNTAGT. The CDR3 runs to 19 residues. This chain's CDR3 is CASSDCPGTSGVYQETQYF. CDR3 sequence (DNA): TGTGCCAGCAGTGACTGCCCCGGGACTAGCGGGGTTTACCAAGAGACCCAGTACTTC.